The 27 T cell receptor beta chains presented below share a single source sample, sequenced in a study of CD8 T cells in Susac syndrome (dated by TCRdb to 2018 to 2020). The library was built by means of the immunoSEQ multiplex PCR assay. RNA was extracted using the RNeasy kit, and roughly 0.5 to 1 microgram was reverse transcribed with random hexamers. TCRdb ran its own pipeline on the public reads, namely fastp trimming at Q25 and MiXCR clone calling, and kept in-frame beta chains. Merged by CDR3 protein, the rows form single entries marked with the most common genes and DNA. A total of approximately 150,000 distinct CDR3 sequences appear in this sample, roughly 94% of them only once. The ten top clones hold over 0.07% of the sample. The specimen was CD4+ T cells from PBMCs. All receptors derive from a human donor in good health.

This chain links TRBV30 with TRBJ2-7; 8 bases align to TRBD2. The CDR3 has 16 residues. CDR1 is GTSNPN and CDR2 is SVGIG in the germline V gene (reference sequence). V lost 4 bases, J lost 3 bases, and 14 bases stayed unmatched. CDR3 in amino acids: CAWNNRGGSSIYEQYF. CDR3 nucleotides: TGTGCCTGGAACAACCGGGGGGGCAGTAGTATCTACGAGCAGTACTTC.

The rearrangement uses TRBV20-1 and TRBJ2-5; no reliable D call. Germline CDR1 reads DFQATT; CDR2 reads SNEGSKA (reference sequence). The V gene lost 1 base and the J gene lost 4 bases, with 10 bases spanning the gap. CDR3 size: 13 residues. The CDR3, as DNA: TGCAGTGCTAGAGGCCAGGAGATAGAGACCCAGTACTTC. Protein: CSARGQEIETQYF.

V gene TRBV20-1 combines with J gene TRBJ2-1, with a weak D call TRBD2 (6 bases). The germline CDR1 and CDR2 sequences are DFQATT and SNEGSKA (reference sequence). V was shortened by 3 bases and J by 6 bases, with 24 bases between the two germline ends. The CDR3 contains 17 residues. CDR3 nucleotide sequence: TGCAGTGCTAGGGGCGTTAGCGGAGCCGGGCAAATCAATGAGCAGTTCTTC. Protein: CSARGVSGAGQINEQFF.

The chain couples TRBV20-1 to TRBJ2-2; 7 nucleotides agree with TRBD1. Germline CDR1 DFQATT, CDR2 SNEGSKA (reference sequence). The CDR3 sequence is 14 residues long. The V segment lost 4 bases and the J segment 0 bases; nucleotides outside the gene matches: 2. The DNA of the CDR3 is TGCAGTGCTATCGGGACAGCGAACACCGGGGAGCTGTTTTTT. Its translation: CSAIGTANTGELFF.

V gene TRBV15 combines with J gene TRBJ2-3; no definite D call. Germline V gene sequence: CDR1 LNHNV, CDR2 YYDKDF (reference sequence). The CDR3 extends over 15 amino acids. The germline V and J ends were trimmed by 3 bases and 1 base, with 11 bases remaining between them. For the CDR3, the DNA is TGTGCCACCAGCAGTCCAGTAGGCGGCACAGATACGCAGTATTTT. Protein product: CATSSPVGGTDTQYF.

The V gene is TRBV11-3, the J gene TRBJ2-5; TRBD2 is a possible D gene (6 bases). The CDR3 totals 14 residues. Germline lookup yields CDR1 SGHNT and CDR2 YENEEA. V gave up 5 bases and J gave up 6 bases, with 16 bases separating them. The CDR3 sequence: CASSPVSGHQTQYF. CDR3 bases: TGTGCCAGCAGCCCGGTTAGCGGCCATCAGACCCAGTACTTC.

This chain joins TRBV7-9 and TRBJ1-2; 9 bases fit TRBD1. This CDR3 has 14 amino acids. Germline V gene sequence: CDR1 SEHNR, CDR2 FQNEAQ (reference sequence). V lost 1 base, J lost 4 bases, and 1 base stayed unmatched. In DNA, the CDR3 is TGTGCCAGCAGCTTAGGGGGACAGGGCTATGGCTACACCTTC. Its protein is CASSLGGQGYGYTF.

This chain connects TRBV20-1 to TRBJ2-7, with D hard to call. The germline V gene encodes CDR1 DFQATT and CDR2 SNEGSKA (reference sequence). The CDR3 has 14 amino acids. Between the trimmed V and J ends, which lost 0 bases and 0 bases, there was a span of 9 bases. In DNA form, the CDR3 reads TGCAGTGCTAGAGATTGGGAATCCTCCTACGAGCAGTACTTC. Translation: CSARDWESSYEQYF.

The J gene is TRBJ2-1, the V gene TRBV12-3 or TRBV12-4; 11 bases are a match to TRBD2. The CDR3 totals 12 residues. Trimming took 6 bases from V and 13 from J; bases not matched to a gene: 5. CDR3 loop: CASSSGLADQFF. The CDR3 DNA reads TGTGCCAGCAGCTCGGGACTAGCGGATCAGTTCTTC.

This chain connects TRBV10-3 to TRBJ1-5; TRBD1 might be the D (5 bases). The CDR3 runs 15 residues. Trimming took off 4 bases at V and 2 bases at J, with 12 bases between the two ends. Germline-derived CDR1 and CDR2 are ENHRY and SYGVKD. Here the CDR3 reads CAISAGDLGNQPQHF. For the CDR3, the DNA is TGTGCCATCAGTGCGGGGGATCTAGGCAATCAGCCCCAGCATTTT.

The chain links TRBV9 to TRBJ1-2; D is ambiguous. V was clipped by 0 bases and J by 8 bases, with 8 bases between them. Germline V gene sequence: CDR1 SGDLS, CDR2 YYNGEE. The CDR3 is made up of 12 amino acids. The CDR3 reads CASSVDGYGYTF. The CDR3 DNA reads as TGTGCCAGCAGCGTAGATGGGTACGGCTACACCTTC. Together with reference TRBV9 and TRBJ1-2, the CDR3 gives the full variable domain: DSGVTQTPKHLITATGQRVTLRCSPRSGDLSVYWYQQSLDQGLQFLIQYYNGEERAKGNILERFSAQQFPDLHSELNLSSLELGDSALYFCASSVDGYGYTFGSGTRLTVV.

This chain joins TRBV29-1 and TRBJ2-7; D is unclear. The V gene lost 1 base and the J gene lost 11 bases, with 24 bases spanning the gap. CDR1 and CDR2 from the germline V gene are SQVTM and ANQGSEA. The CDR3 is made up of 15 amino acids. In DNA, the CDR3 is TGCAGCGTTGAAGGTTATGTAGGCTCCCCGGGCCGTAAGTACTTC. Its translation is CSVEGYVGSPGRKYF.

The J gene is TRBJ2-5, the V gene TRBV7-9, with no clear D. Trimming shortened V by 3 bases and J by 3 bases, and 8 bases separated the two germline ends. The germline V gene has CDR1 SEHNR and CDR2 FQNEAQ (reference sequence). This CDR3 has 13 residues. The CDR3 DNA sequence: TGTGCCAGCAGCTTTTGGCCTGAAGAGACCCAGTACTTC. Protein product: CASSFWPEETQYF.

The chain is built from TRBV18 and TRBJ1-5; no definite D call. Germline V lookup: CDR1 KGHSH, CDR2 LQKENI. V shed 4 bases and J shed 4 bases, with 8 bases lying between them. This CDR3 is built from 13 residues. The CDR3, as DNA: TGTGCCAGCTCACGCCTTCGGAATCAGCCCCAGCATTTT. Translating it yields CASSRLRNQPQHF.

V is TRBV12-3 or TRBV12-4 and J is TRBJ1-1; D gene unclear. The germline V and J ends were trimmed by 5 bases and 1 base, with 8 bases remaining between them. The CDR3 is 13 residues long. CDR3 coding DNA: TGTGCCAGCAGTGTCAGGACGAACACTGAAGCTTTCTTT. As protein: CASSVRTNTEAFF.

The chain carries TRBV30 and TRBJ1-4; tentative D call: TRBD1 (5 bases). The CDR3 is 14 residues long. The germline gives CDR1 GTSNPN, CDR2 SVGIG (reference sequence). Trimming stripped 1 base from V and 8 bases from J, with 14 bases between. The CDR3 sequence: CAWSGNPRDEKLFF. CDR3 nucleotides: TGTGCCTGGAGTGGTAACCCGAGGGACGAAAAACTGTTTTTT.

The J gene is TRBJ2-2, the V gene TRBV6-2 or TRBV6-3; a possible D gene is TRBD1 (5 bases). The V end was cut by 2 bases, the J end by 1 base, with 8 bases between. The CDR3 contains 15 residues. CDR1 is MNHEY and CDR2 is SVGEGT in the germline V gene. This CDR3 reads CASSYHTGNTGELFF. In DNA, the CDR3 is TGTGCCAGCAGTTACCATACAGGGAACACCGGGGAGCTGTTTTTT.

This clonotype was observed a handful of times. The V and J genes are TRBV29-1 and TRBJ1-2; 7 bases are shared with TRBD1. The CDR3 runs to 13 residues. J lost 2 bases, V lost 3 bases, and 3 bases had no gene match. The germline gives CDR1 SQVTM, CDR2 ANQGSEA. CDR3 bases: TGCAGCGTTGATGGACAGGCGAACTATGGCTACACCTTC. It is translated as CSVDGQANYGYTF.

The chain recombines TRBV10-3 with TRBJ2-2; D possibly matches TRBD1 or TRBD2 (5 bases each). This CDR3 comprises 14 residues. Germline V gene sequence: CDR1 ENHRY, CDR2 SYGVKD. The ends were cut back, 6 bases at V and 4 bases at J, with 12 bases in the middle. This chain's CDR3 is CAIRPGPTTGELFF. DNA for the CDR3: TGTGCCATCAGGCCGGGACCTACCACCGGGGAGCTGTTTTTT.

This clonotype was counted only a few times. The CDR3, as DNA: TGCGCCAGCAGCCTAACGTTGGACACCTCCTACGAGCAGTACTTC. It codes for CASSLTLDTSYEQYF. V usage is TRBV5-1 and J usage is TRBJ2-7; D perhaps matches TRBD1 (5 bases). Per germline, CDR1 SGHRS and CDR2 YFSETQ. The CDR3 totals 15 residues. Trimming left V 4 bases short and J 0 bases short, with 14 bases between. The complete variable domain, with remaining parts taken from reference TRBV5-1 and TRBJ2-7, reads KAGVTQTPRYLIKTRGQQVTLSCSPISGHRSVSWYQQTPGQGLQFLFEYFSETQRNKGNFPGRFSGRQFSNSRSEMNVSTLELGDSALYLCASSLTLDTSYEQYFGPGTRLTVT.

The rearrangement uses TRBV18 and TRBJ2-6, with TRBD1 identical over 9 bases. Trimming cost V 3 bases and J 3 bases; bases outside gene matches: 12. The germline V gene has CDR1 KGHSH and CDR2 LQKENI. The CDR3 runs to 19 residues. Here the CDR3 reads CASSPRRGTGRLGANVLTF. In DNA form, the CDR3 reads TGTGCCAGCTCACCTAGGCGGGGGACAGGGCGTCTTGGGGCCAACGTCCTGACTTTC.

The rearrangement joins TRBV3-1 to TRBJ2-5; D gene uncertain. The CDR3 consists of 14 residues. V shed 1 base and J shed 5 bases, with 11 bases lying between them. Germline V gene data show CDR1 as LGHDT and CDR2 as YNNKEL (reference sequence). The CDR3, as DNA: TGTGCCAGCAGCCAAGGGCCGCAGCAGGAGACCCAGTACTTC. This encodes CASSQGPQQETQYF.

The CDR3 loop reads CASRRLVNQETQYF. The CDR3 region has the DNA TGTGCCAGCAGGAGACTAGTAAACCAAGAGACCCAGTACTTC. The chain uses TRBV2 and TRBJ2-5; D is possibly TRBD2 (6 bases). The CDR3 runs to 14 residues. The V end was cut by 6 bases, the J end by 0 bases, with 11 bases between. Looked up from germline, CDR1 is SNHLY and CDR2 is FYNNEI.

The chain combines TRBV3-1 with TRBJ2-5; D unclear. The germline V gene encodes CDR1 LGHDT and CDR2 YNNKEL (reference sequence). This CDR3 comprises 13 residues. V was cut by 5 bases and J by 1 base, with 8 bases left in between. The DNA of the CDR3 is TGTGCCAGCAGCTCGTCCCTCCAAGAGACCCAGTACTTC. Its protein is CASSSSLQETQYF.

The rearrangement uses TRBV12-3 or TRBV12-4 and TRBJ2-3, with D hard to call. The CDR3 runs 12 residues. Trimming stripped 6 bases from V and 3 bases from J, with 7 bases between. The CDR3 sequence: CASSPWTDTQYF. CDR3 DNA sequence: TGTGCCAGCAGCCCTTGGACAGATACGCAGTATTTT.

CDR3 bases: TGTGCCAGCACCCGAGGACAGGAGACCTCCTACGAGCAGTACTTC. The encoded protein is CASTRGQETSYEQYF. The chain uses TRBV2 and TRBJ2-7, with TRBD1 matching over 7 bases. V was pared by 7 bases and J by 0 bases, with 9 bases of the junction left unmatched. This CDR3 contains 15 residues. Germline CDR1 reads SNHLY; CDR2 reads FYNNEI.

The chain employs TRBV2 and TRBJ2-6; TRBD1 is a possible D gene (7 bases). The CDR3 has 18 residues. Germline-derived CDR1 and CDR2 are SNHLY and FYNNEI. V dropped 9 bases and J dropped 0 bases, with 21 bases sitting between them. The CDR3 DNA sequence: TGTGCCAGTCGGGGGCTCCGGACAGGTTTCTCTGGGGCCAACGTCCTGACTTTC. This codes for CASRGLRTGFSGANVLTF.